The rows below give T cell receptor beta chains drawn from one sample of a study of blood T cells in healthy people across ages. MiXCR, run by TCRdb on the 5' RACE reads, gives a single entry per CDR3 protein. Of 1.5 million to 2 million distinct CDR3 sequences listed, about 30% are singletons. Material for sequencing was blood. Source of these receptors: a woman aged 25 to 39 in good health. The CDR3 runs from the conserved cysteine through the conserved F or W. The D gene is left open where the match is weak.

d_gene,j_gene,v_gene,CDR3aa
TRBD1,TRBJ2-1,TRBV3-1,CASSRPGQAAEQFF
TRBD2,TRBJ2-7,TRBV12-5,CASGNPSGSVYEQYF
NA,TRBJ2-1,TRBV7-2,CASSLDDRTYNEQFF
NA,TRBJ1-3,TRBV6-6,CASSQEAVGNTIYF
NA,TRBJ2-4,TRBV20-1,CSAPGRQVAKNIQYF
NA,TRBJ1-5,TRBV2,CASSDRGGSGQPQHF
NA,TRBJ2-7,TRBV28,CASSLIHPYEQYF
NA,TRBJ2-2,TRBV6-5,CASSRDQRNTGELFF
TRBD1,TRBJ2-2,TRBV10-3,CAISAGTGYTGELFF
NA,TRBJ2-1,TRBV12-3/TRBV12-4,CASSLFLAMHEQFF
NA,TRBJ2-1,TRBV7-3,CASSLTSTRIHEQFF
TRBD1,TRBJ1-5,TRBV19,CASAGQVIEPQHF
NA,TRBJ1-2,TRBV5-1,CASSLLGRSDGYTF
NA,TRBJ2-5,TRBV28,CASSRTKQVAQYF
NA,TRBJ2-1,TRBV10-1,CASSESGQGGYNEQFF
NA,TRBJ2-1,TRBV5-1,CASSFLRGFYNEQFF
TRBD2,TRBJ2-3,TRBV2,CASRREITDTQYF
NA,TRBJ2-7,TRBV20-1,CSAGRGASFSEQYF
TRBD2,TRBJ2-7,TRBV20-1,CSARPGTTISYEQYF
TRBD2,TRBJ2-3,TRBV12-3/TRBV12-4,CASTSGGARGNTDTQYF
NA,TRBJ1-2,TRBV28,CASSSGGGAVQGYTF
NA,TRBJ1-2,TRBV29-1,CSVVSGVGYTF
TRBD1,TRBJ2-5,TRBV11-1,CASSFRPGQRWETQYF
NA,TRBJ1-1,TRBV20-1,CSARTGNIEAFF
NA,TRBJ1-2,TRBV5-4,CASSPELTGNYGYTF
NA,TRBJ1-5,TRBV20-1,CSARERDQPQHF
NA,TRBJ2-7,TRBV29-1,CSAIFIIRDMAAYEQYF
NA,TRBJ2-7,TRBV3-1,CASSSKGRFSYEQYF
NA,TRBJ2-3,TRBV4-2,CASSQDLTRGTDTQYF
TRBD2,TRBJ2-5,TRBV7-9,CASSLTQREWETQYF
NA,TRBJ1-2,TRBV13,CASSPLRRDGYTF
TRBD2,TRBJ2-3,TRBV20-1,CSASGGAMADTQYF
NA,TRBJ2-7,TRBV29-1,CSVEREPDEQYF
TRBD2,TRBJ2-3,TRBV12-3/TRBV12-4,CASAGRGAMGDTQYF
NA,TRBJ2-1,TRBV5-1,CAGSPPIFGEQFF
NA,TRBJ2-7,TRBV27,CASSLSPGSGEQYF